This T cell receptor (beta chain) was profiled in a study of T cell responses to AZD1222 COVID-19 vaccine. The method was immunoSEQ multiplex PCR; TCRdb's version includes in-frame clones alone and lacks a portion of them. The sample shows 150,000 to 200,000 clones, 91% of them seen only once. In regard to this clone: The antigen remains unidentified.

The CDR3 covers 13 residues. Germline lookup yields CDR1 SGHRS and CDR2 YFSETQ. With 1 base removed from V and 8 bases from J, the gap between germline ends came to 12 bases. Study-wide findings and caveats: Females outnumbered males among donors, who were mostly white British; clonal diversity was possibly underestimated.

The sequence came from an adult in good health. The V and J genes are TRBV5-1 and TRBJ1-1; D gene uncertain. The material was peripheral blood, obtained on day 0 of AZD1222 vaccination. The CDR3, as DNA: TGCGCCAGCAGCTTGAATGGGAACAGCGAAGCTTTCTTT. Protein: CASSLNGNSEAFF.